The subject of this entry is one T cell receptor (beta chain). This specimen comes from a study of human T cells and chemical hapten exposure. Time point of the sample: patch test 1, 2 weeks after DPC sensitization. Indicated treatment: therapeutic diphenylcyclopropenone sensitization with weekly scalp DPC. Patients had alopecia, were aged 18 to 70, and were not pregnant. MiXCR, run by TCRdb on the RACE reads, gives a single entry per CDR3 protein. Of about 120,000 distinct CDR3 sequences listed, 9% to 13% are singletons. The CDR3 runs to 14 residues. J gave up 3 bases and V 6 bases, and 6 bases lay outside the gene matches. Germline V gene sequence: CDR1 MDHEN, CDR2 SYDVKM.

The material sequenced was whole blood, taken in connection with sensitization to the hapten diphenylcyclopropenone (DPC). The sequence was collected from a woman between 45 and 60 years old with alopecia areata. Some clones in this sample may be carry-over from other donors' samples. The V gene is TRBV28, the J gene TRBJ1-1, with 8 nucleotides matching TRBD1. CDR3 DNA sequence: TGTGCCAGCAGCCATCCACAGGGGGACACTGAAGCTTTCTTT. Protein product: CASSHPQGDTEAFF.